Given below is one TCR beta chain in context. This clonotype was seen just once. What this receptor recognizes is not known. Base qualities are missing; no much larger clone stands one base away. A lone read is weak support. V is pared back by 4 bases and J by 8 bases, with 12 bases lying between the germline termini. The CDR3 runs 14 residues from the cysteine to the phenylalanine. The entry retains the CDR3 DNA only, 42 bases that are in frame from base 1. According to the germline V gene, CDR1 reads LGHNA and CDR2 reads YNFKEQ. This sample was included in a study of Graves' ophthalmopathy and Graves' hyperthyroidism (dated by TCRdb to about 2018). At the level of the whole study: Peripheral blood was collected before any treatment was given, at the time of initial diagnosis. For training and testing, the 95 to 100 patients in the discovery cohort were randomly divided in a 7:3 ratio. Following sampling, methimazole starting at 30 mg daily was administered to hyperthyroidism patients, and high-dose intravenous methylprednisolone was administered to ophthalmopathy patients. In total, 135 blood samples were TCR-sequenced: 43 ophthalmopathy, about 75 hyperthyroidism and 17 hyperthyroidism-to-ophthalmopathy patients. In over 5 hyperthyroidism patients, the T-cell repertoire of thyroid tissue was compared with the T-cell repertoire of blood. An independent validation cohort comprised 18 hyperthyroidism patients and 15 to 17 patients who later progressed from hyperthyroidism to ophthalmopathy. A discovery set of more than 90 patients (roughly 41 ophthalmopathy, just over 55 stable hyperthyroidism) was enrolled to explore V-J signatures distinguishing ophthalmopathy from hyperthyroidism. TCR beta repertoire signatures were used to distinguish Graves' ophthalmopathy from Graves' hyperthyroidism and to predict progression to ophthalmopathy.

TCR beta CDR3 regions were amplified from RNA transcripts for repertoire sequencing. The first round of RT-PCR was done with HTBI primers and the Qiagen OneStep RT-PCR kit, and was followed by a second round of multiplex PCR, then size selection and purification. The libraries underwent paired-end sequencing with 100 bp reads on an Illumina HiSeq2000. Regarding the original processing steps: SOAPnuke was used to process the reads, throwing out any read that had adapters, had uncalled bases, had a mean Phred below 15, or lacked an exact constant-primer or identifier match. COPE v1.2.5 was used to merge high-quality paired reads. Each unique nucleotide sequence was treated as a clonotype, and MiTCR v1.1 was used to align the clonotypes to the IMGT TRB V, D and J references. Analysis was restricted to V-J combinations with a frequency above 0.0001, which covered 99.2% of repertoires. For each V-J combination, a TCR clonal expansion and chaos score was defined as F50 clonal expansion divided by the chaos observed in the TCRdist matrix. Welch's t-statistics and random forest were used to reduce the features to some 13 V-J combinations, which were then used as input to a naive Bayes classifier. Thyroid-blood repertoire similarity was quantified with the Morisita-Horn index. The public reads were reanalyzed by TCRdb: fastp trimming at Q25, MiXCR alignment, in-frame beta chains only. Each entry is one CDR3 protein sequence, shown with its most common DNA and genes. Here the V and J calls rest on TCRdb's processing, not on the authors' analysis. The sample records 200,000 to 250,000 distinct CDR3 sequences, under 25% of which are singletons. The top ten constitute roughly 39% of the sample.

General conclusions and limits of the study: In validation, the model predicted ophthalmopathy progression with about 71% sensitivity and roughly 72% specificity; 12 predicted patients were CT-confirmed with GO in a median of around 6 months. The 13-signature model separated ophthalmopathy from stable hyperthyroidism with approximately 88% sensitivity and 81.08% specificity in cross-validation, and 80%/75% in the test set. No statistical method was used to set the sample size in advance, and the investigators knew which group each participant was assigned to. Most expanded thyroid clonotypes with a frequency above 0.001 also appeared in blood, which suggests that blood repertoires may reflect the immune response in the thyroid.

The ophthalmopathy patients had moderately to severely active disease, with a Clinical Activity Score of 3 or higher, a NOSPECS grade of 4 or higher, and a disease duration of less than 3 months. Patients with other autoimmune diseases, uncontrolled infections, pregnancy or lactation were excluded from the study. Diagnosis relied on clinical symptoms, serum thyroxine, TRAb, thyroid ultrasound and orbital computed tomography. Using Ficoll-Paque density gradient centrifugation, PBMCs were isolated from 8.5 to 10 ml of fresh peripheral blood. Total RNA was extracted using Trizol reagent, and RNA quality was checked on an Agilent 2100 Bioanalyzer.

The TCR comes from a woman aged 45-60 years with Graves' ophthalmopathy. Donor details come from another sample of the same person, matched by shared clones. Material for sequencing was peripheral blood. This chain joins TRBV4-2 to TRBJ1-6; a confident D gene designation cannot be given. This receptor carries the CDR3 CASSPKGPDSPLHF. Here is the DNA: TGTGCCAGCAGCCCAAAGGGCCCCGATTCACCCCTCCACTTT.